Included here is one TCR beta chain sequence, with context. The sample comes from a study of shared clonotypes between healthy human individuals. The method was immunoSEQ multiplex PCR; TCRdb's version includes in-frame clones alone and lacks a portion of them. Of about 1.5 million clones listed, more than 95% were seen once; the top ten hold approximately 1.1%. The V gene's germline CDR1 is SGHDN and CDR2 FVKESK. The CDR3 length is 17 residues. The ends were cut back, 0 bases at V and 4 bases at J, with 13 bases in the middle. This chain uses TRBV14 with TRBJ2-6; D possibly corresponds to TRBD2 (6 bases). The sequencing sample was made of naive CD4+ T cells sorted from blood. Subset: CD45RA+ positively selected. The receptor was isolated from a man aged 25-45 years in good health. CDR3 in DNA: TGTGCCAGCAGCCAAGATCCGCCGGGGGTCGGGGCCAACGTCCTGACTTTC. As protein: CASSQDPPGVGANVLTF.